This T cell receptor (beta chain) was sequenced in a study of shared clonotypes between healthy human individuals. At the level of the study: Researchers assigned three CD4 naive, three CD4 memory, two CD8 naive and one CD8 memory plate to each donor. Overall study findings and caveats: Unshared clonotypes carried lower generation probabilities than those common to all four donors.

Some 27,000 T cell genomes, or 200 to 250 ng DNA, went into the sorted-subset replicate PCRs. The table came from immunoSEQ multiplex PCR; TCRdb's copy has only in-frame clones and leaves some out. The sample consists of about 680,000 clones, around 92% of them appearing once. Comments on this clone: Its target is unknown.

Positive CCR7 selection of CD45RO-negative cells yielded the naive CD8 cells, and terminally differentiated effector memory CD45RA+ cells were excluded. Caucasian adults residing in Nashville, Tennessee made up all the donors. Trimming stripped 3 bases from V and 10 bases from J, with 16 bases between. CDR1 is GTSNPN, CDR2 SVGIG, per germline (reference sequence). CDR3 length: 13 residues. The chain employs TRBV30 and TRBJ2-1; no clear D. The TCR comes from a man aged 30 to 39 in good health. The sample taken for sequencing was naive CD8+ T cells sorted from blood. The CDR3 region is CAWSETDVKEQFF. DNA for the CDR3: TGTGCCTGGAGCGAGACGGATGTCAAGGAGCAGTTCTTC.